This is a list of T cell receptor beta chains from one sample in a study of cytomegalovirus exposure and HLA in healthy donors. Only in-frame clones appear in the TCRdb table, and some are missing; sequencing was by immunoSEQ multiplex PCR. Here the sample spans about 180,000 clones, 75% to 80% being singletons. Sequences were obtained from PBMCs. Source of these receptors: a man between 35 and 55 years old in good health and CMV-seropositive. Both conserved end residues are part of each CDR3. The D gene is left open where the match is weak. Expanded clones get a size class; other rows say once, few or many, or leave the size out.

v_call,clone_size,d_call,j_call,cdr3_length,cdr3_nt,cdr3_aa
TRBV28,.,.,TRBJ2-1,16,TGTGCCAGCAGTTTAATTTCCAGCGGTCGGTACAATGAGCAGTTCTTC,CASSLISSGRYNEQFF
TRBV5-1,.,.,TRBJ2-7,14,TGCGCCAGCAGCCCCGGTAGCGGTGCCTACGAGCAGTACTTC,CASSPGSGAYEQYF
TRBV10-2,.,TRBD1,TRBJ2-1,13,TGCGCCAGCAGTGAGACGGGACAGGGGATTCGGTTCTTC,CASSETGQGIRFF
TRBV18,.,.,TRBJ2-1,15,TGTGCCAGCTCACCACCGGCAGGGCTGTACAATGAGCAGTTCTTC,CASSPPAGLYNEQFF
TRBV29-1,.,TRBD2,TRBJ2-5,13,TGCAGCGTCCTGGTAGCGGGAACTGAGACCCAGTACTTC,CSVLVAGTETQYF
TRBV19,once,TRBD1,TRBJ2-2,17,TGTGCCAGTAGTATAGGGCACAGGGGGCTAAGAACCGGGGAGCTGTTTTTT,CASSIGHRGLRTGELFF
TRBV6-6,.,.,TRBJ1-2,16,TGTGCCAGCAGTTTTCCCCCGGGTCGCGGCGACTATGGCTACACCTTC,CASSFPPGRGDYGYTF
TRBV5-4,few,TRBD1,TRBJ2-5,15,TGTGCCAGCAGCGGATGGACAGGGGGTCGAGAGACCCAGTACTTC,CASSGWTGGRETQYF
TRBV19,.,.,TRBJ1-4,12,TGTGCCAGCTCCCTTCCGGAGGAAAAACTGTTTTTT,CASSLPEEKLFF
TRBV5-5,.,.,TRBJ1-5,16,TGTGCCAGCAGCTTGGGTGCAGGACAGAGCAATCAGCCCCAGCATTTT,CASSLGAGQSNQPQHF
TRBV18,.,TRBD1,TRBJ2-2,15,TGTGCCAGCTCACCGGGACAGATAAACACCGGGGAGCTGTTTTTT,CASSPGQINTGELFF
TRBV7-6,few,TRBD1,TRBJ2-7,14,TGTGCCAGCAGCGTCGGGACAGGGCACTACGAGCAGTACTTC,CASSVGTGHYEQYF
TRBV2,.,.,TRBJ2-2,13,TGTGCCAGCAAGCAGGGGAACACCGGGGAGCTGTTTTTT,CASKQGNTGELFF
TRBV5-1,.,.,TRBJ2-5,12,TGCGCCAGCAGCTTGTACGGAGAGACCCAGTACTTC,CASSLYGETQYF
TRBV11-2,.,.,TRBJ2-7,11,TGTGCCAGCAGCATCTCCTACGAGCAGTACTTC,CASSISYEQYF
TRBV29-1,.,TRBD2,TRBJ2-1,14,TGCAGCGTTGACCGCGGGGGATCCTACAATGAGCAGTTCTTC,CSVDRGGSYNEQFF
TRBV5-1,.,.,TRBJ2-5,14,TGCGCCAGCAGCCCCGACGGGGGTCGGGAGACCCAGTACTTC,CASSPDGGRETQYF
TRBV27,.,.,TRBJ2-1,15,TGTGCCAGCAGTTTTAAGTCTAGCTCCTACAATGAGCAGTTCTTC,CASSFKSSSYNEQFF
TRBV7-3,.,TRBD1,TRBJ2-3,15,TGTGCCAGCAGCTTAATGCAGGGGGGCACAGATACGCAGTATTTT,CASSLMQGGTDTQYF
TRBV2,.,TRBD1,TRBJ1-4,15,TGTGCCAGCACTGGCAGGGGGCTTAATGGAGAAAAACTGTTTTTT,CASTGRGLNGEKLFF